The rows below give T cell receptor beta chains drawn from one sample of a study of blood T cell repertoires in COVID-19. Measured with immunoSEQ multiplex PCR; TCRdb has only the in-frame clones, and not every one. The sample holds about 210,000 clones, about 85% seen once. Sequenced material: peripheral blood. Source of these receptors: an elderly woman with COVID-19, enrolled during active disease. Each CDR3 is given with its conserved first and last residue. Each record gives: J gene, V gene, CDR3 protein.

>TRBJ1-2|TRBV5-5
CASSLALTGSGYGYTF
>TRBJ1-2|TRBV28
CASCSPGQLNYGYTF
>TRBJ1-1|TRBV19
CATVPGTGGTEAFF
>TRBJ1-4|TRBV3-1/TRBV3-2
CASSQGGTVKLFF
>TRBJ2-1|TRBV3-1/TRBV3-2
CASSQDQLAGGRNEQFF
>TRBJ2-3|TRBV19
CASSQRGAYSDTQYF
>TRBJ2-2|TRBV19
CASRAGTGYTGELFF
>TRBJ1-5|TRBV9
CASSQGSNQPQHF
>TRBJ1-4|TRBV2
CASTQQGVGKLFF
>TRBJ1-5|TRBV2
CASSPRTGGVDQPQHF
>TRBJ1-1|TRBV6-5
CAIRRGHLNTEAFF
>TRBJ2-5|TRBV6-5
CASRFRGAGPETQYF
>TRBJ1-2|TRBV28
CASSPRGQGLGGYTF
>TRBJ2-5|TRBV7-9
CASSLGTGGSETQYF
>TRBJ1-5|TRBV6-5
CASSRGGDQPQHF
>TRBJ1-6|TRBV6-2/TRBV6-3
CASSYPQQGAGSPLHF
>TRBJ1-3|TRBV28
CASRVGGTSGNTIYF
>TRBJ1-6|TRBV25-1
CASSDYRGNNSPLHF
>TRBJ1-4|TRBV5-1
CASSANTGGYEKLFF